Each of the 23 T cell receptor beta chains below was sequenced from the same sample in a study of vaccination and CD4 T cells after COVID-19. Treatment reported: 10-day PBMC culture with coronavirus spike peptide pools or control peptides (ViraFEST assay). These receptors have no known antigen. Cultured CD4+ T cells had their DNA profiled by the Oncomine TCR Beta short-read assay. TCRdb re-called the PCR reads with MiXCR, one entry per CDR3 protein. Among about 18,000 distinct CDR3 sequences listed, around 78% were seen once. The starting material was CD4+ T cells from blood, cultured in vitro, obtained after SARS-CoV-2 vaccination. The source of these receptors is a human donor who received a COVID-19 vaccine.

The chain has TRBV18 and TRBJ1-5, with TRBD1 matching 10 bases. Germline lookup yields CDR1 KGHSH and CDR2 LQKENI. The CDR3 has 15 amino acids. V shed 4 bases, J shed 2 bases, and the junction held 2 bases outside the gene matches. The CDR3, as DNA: TGTGCCAGCTCACTGACAGGGGGCGGCAATCAGCCCCAGCATTTT. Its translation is CASSLTGGGNQPQHF.

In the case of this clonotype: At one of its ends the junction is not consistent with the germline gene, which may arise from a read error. DNA for the CDR3: TGTGCCAGCACCTTAGACAGAAACAATGAGCAGTTCTTC. Its protein is CASTLDRNNEQFF. The chain combines TRBV7-2 with TRBJ2-1, with a tentative D call TRBD1 (5 bases). The CDR3 runs 13 residues. Germline lookup yields CDR1 SGHTA and CDR2 FQGNSA.

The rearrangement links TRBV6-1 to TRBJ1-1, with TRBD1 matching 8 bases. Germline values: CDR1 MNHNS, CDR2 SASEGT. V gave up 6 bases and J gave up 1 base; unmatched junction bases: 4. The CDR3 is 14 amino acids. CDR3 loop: CASRPGQENTEAFF. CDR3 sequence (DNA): TGTGCCAGCAGACCGGGACAGGAGAACACTGAAGCTTTCTTT.

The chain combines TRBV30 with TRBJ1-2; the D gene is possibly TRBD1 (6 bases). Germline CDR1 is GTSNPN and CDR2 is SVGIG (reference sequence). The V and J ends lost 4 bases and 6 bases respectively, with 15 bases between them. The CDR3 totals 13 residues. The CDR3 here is CAWTLRDTNGYTF. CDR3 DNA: TGTGCCTGGACCCTCCGGGACACCAATGGCTACACCTTC.

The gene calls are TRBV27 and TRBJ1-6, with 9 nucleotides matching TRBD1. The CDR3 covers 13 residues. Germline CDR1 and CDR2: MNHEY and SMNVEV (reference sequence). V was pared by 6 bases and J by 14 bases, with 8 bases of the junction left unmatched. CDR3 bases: TGTGCCAGCAGCCGGGACAGGGAAGATACCCTCCACTTT. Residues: CASSRDREDTLHF.

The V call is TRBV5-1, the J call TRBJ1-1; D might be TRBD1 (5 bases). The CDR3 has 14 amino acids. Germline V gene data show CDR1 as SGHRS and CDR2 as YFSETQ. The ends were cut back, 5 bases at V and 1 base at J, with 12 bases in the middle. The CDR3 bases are TGCGCCAGCAGTGCGGAGGGGAGGAACACTGAAGCTTTCTTT. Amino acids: CASSAEGRNTEAFF.

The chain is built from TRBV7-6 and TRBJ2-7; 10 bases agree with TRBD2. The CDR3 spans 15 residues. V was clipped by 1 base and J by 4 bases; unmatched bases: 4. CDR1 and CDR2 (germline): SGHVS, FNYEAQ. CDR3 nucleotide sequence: TGTGCCAGCAGCTTAGTAGCGGGGGGAATGTACGAGCAGTACTTC. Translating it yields CASSLVAGGMYEQYF.

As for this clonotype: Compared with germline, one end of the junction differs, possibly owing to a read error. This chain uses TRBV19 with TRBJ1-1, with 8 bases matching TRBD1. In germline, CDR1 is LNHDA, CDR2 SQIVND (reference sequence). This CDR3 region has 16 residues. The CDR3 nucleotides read TGTGCCAGTAGTGAAGGGGGGGGACAGGACCACACTCAAGCTTTCTTT. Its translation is CASSEGGGQDHTQAFF. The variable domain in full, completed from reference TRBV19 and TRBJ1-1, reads DGGITQSPKYLFRKEGQNVTLSCEQNLNHDAMYWYRQDPGQGLRLIYYSQIVNDFQKGDIAEGYSVSREKKESFPLTVTSAQKNPTAFYLCASSEGGGQDHTQAFFGQGTRLTVV.

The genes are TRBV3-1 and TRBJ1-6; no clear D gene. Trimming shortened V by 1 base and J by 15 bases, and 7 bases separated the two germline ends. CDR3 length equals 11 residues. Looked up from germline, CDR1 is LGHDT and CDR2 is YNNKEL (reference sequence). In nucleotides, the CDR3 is TGTGCCAGCAGCCAAGCTCAGCGCCTCCACTTT. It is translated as CASSQAQRLHF.

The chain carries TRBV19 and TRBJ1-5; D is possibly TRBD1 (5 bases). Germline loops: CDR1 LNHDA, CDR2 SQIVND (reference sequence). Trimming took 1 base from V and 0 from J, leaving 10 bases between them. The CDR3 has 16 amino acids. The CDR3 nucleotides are TGTGCCAGTAGTATAGGTGACAGCCTTAGCAATCAGCCCCAGCATTTT. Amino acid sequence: CASSIGDSLSNQPQHF.

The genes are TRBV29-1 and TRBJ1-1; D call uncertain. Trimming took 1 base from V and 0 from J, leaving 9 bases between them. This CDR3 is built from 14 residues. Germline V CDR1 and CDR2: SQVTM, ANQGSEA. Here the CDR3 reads CSVEGWVMNTEAFF. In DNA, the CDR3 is TGCAGCGTTGAAGGATGGGTGATGAACACTGAAGCTTTCTTT.

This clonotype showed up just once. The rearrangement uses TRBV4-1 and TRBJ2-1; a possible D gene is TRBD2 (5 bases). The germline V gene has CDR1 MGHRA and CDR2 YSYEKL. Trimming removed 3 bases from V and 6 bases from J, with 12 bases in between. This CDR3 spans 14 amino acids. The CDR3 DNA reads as TGCGCCAGCAGCCACCCAGGACGGGGCAATGAGCAGTTCTTC. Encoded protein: CASSHPGRGNEQFF.

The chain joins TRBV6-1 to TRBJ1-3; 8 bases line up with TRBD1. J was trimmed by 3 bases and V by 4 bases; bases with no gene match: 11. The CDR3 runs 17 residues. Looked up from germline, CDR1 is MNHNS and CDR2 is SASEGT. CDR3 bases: TGTGCCAGCAGTGTCACGCCGACCAGGGGGCTTGGAAACACCATATATTTT. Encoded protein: CASSVTPTRGLGNTIYF.

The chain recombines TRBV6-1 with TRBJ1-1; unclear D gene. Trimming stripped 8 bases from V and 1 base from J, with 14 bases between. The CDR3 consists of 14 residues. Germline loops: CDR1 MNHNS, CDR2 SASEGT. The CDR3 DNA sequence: TGTGCCAGCGTTCGGGCCACGGAGAACACTGAAGCTTTCTTT. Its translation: CASVRATENTEAFF.

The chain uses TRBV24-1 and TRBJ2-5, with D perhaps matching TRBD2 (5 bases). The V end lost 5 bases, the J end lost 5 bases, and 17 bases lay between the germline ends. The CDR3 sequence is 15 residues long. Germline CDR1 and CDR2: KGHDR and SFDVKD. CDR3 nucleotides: TGTGCCACCAGTGGATACGGCGAGGGTGGGGAGACCCAGTACTTC. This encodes CATSGYGEGGETQYF.

The CDR3 coding sequence is TGTGCCAGCAGCCCAGGGGGACAGAGGGGGGAGACCCAGTACTTC. It codes for CASSPGGQRGETQYF. The chain combines TRBV11-2 with TRBJ2-5; 7 bases fit TRBD1. Germline V CDR1 and CDR2: SGHAT, FQNNGV. The CDR3 sequence is 15 residues long. V lost 5 bases, J lost 5 bases, and 11 bases stayed unmatched.

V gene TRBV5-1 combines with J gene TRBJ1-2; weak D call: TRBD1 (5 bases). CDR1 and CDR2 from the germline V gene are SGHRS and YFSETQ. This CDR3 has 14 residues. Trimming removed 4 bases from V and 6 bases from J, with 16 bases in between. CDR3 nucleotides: TGCGCCAGCAGCCCTGGGGCTTTTGAGGATGGCTACACCTTC. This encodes CASSPGAFEDGYTF. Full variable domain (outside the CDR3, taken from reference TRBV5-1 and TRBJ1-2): KAGVTQTPRYLIKTRGQQVTLSCSPISGHRSVSWYQQTPGQGLQFLFEYFSETQRNKGNFPGRFSGRQFSNSRSEMNVSTLELGDSALYLCASSPGAFEDGYTFGSGTRLTVV.

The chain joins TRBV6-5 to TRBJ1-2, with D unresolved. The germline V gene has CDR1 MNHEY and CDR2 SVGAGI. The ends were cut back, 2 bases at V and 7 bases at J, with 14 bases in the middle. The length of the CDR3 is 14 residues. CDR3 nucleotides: TGTGCCAGCAGTTACGGCCGACACTTAAGTGGCTACACCTTC. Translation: CASSYGRHLSGYTF.

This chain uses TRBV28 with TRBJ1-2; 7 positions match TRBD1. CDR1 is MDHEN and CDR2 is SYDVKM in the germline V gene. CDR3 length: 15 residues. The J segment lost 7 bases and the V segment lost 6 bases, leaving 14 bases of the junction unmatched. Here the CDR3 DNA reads TGTGCCAGCAGCTACAACGACAGGGTCGGACGTGGCTACACCTTC. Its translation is CASSYNDRVGRGYTF.

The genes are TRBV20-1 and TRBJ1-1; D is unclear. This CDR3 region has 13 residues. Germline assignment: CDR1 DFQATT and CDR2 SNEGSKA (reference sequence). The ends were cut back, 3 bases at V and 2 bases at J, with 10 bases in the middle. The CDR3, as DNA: TGCAGTGCTAGTCGGCAGATTAACACTGAAGCTTTCTTT. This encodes CSASRQINTEAFF.

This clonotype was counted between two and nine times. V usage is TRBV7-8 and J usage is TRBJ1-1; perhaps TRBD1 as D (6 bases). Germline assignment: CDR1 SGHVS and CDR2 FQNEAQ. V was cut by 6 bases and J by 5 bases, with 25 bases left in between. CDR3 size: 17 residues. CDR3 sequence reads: CASSREGWGPLGTEAFF. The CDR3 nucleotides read TGTGCCAGCAGTAGAGAGGGATGGGGGCCTTTGGGGACTGAAGCTTTCTTT.

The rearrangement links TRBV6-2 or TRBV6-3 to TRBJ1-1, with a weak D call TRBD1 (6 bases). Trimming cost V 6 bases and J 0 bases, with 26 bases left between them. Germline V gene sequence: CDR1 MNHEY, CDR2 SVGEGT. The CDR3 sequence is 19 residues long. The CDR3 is CASRPRGTGRGTMNTEAFF. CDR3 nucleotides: TGTGCCAGCAGACCTAGGGGGACTGGCAGGGGCACAATGAACACTGAAGCTTTCTTT.

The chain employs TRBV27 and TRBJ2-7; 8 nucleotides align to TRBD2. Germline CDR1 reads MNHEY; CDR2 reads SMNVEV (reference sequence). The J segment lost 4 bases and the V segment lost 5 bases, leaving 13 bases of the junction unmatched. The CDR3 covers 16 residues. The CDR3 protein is CASSPDPGLGRYEQYF. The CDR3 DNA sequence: TGTGCCAGCAGTCCCGACCCGGGACTAGGACGTTACGAGCAGTACTTC.